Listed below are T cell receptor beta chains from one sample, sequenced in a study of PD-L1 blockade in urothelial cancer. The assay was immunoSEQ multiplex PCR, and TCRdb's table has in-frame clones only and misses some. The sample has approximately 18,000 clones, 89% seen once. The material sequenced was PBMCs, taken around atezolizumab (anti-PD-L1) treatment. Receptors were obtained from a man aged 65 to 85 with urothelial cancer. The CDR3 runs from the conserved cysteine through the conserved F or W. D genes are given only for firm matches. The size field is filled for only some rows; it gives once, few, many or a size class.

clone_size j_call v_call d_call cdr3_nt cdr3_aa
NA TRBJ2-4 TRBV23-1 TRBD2 TGCGCCATCGTGGGGGGGGCCAAAAACATTCAGTACTTC CAIVGGAKNIQYF
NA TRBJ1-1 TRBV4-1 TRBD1 TGCGCCAGCAGCCAAGAGGACAGGGTTTTCACTGAAGCTTTCTTT CASSQEDRVFTEAFF
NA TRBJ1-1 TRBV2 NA TGTGCCAGTCGGACCGGGATGAACACTGAAGCTTTCTTT CASRTGMNTEAFF
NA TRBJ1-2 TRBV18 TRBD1 TGTGCCAGCTCACCGGGACAGGGGGCTCGGGGCTACACCTTC CASSPGQGARGYTF
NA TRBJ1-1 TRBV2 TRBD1 TGTGCCAGGGCGGACAGGGTGGACACTGAAGCTTTCTTT CARADRVDTEAFF
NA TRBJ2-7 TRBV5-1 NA TGCGCCAGCAGCTTGGGGTCACAGGGTGGGGACTACGAGCAGTACTTC CASSLGSQGGDYEQYF
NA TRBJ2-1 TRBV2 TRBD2 TGTGCCAGCAGCGGGACTAGCGGGAGACTGCTGCTCCGCGGTGAGCAGTTCTTC CASSGTSGRLLLRGEQFF
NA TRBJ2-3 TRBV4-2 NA TGTGCCAGCAGCCAAGATGGGCACACAGATACGCAGTATTTT CASSQDGHTDTQYF
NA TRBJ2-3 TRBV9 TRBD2 TGTGCCAGCAGCCCTCGACTAGCGGGGGGCGGCGGAGATACGCAGTATTTT CASSPRLAGGGGDTQYF
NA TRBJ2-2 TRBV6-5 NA TGTGCCAGCAGTTGGCGGGGGCTGGCCGGGGAGCTGTTTTTT CASSWRGLAGELFF
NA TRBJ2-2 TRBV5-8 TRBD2 TGTGCCATCCTGCGCGGGGGGCTCAACACCGGGGAGCTGTTTTTT CAILRGGLNTGELFF
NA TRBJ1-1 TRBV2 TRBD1 TGTGCCACCTCAACCGGGACAGGCACCTTTGGGGCTTTCTTT CATSTGTGTFGAFF
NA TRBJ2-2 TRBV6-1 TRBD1 TGTGCCAGCGCGGCAGGGGGCACCGGGGAGCTGTTTTTT CASAAGGTGELFF
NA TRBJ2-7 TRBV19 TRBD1 TGTGCCAGTACCCAGGACAGGGGATCCTACGAGCAGTACTTC CASTQDRGSYEQYF
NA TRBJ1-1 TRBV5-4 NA TGTGCCAGCAGCCCCCGGCAGGGCATACGGGTGACTGAAGCTTTCTTT CASSPRQGIRVTEAFF
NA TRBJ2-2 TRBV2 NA TGTGCCAGCAGTGACAGGGGAAGAACCGGGGAGCTGTTTTTT CASSDRGRTGELFF
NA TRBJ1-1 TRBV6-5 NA TGTGCCAGCAGTTCCTATCTACAGGTCCACACTGAAGCTTTCTTT CASSSYLQVHTEAFF
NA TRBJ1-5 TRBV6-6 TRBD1 TGTGCCAGCAGCCACGGACAGGGAATCAATCAGCCCCAGCATTTT CASSHGQGINQPQHF
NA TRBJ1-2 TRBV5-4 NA TGTGCCAGCAGCTTGGCTAACAGACGGTTTAACTATGGCTACACCTTC CASSLANRRFNYGYTF
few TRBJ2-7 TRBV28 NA NA CASSSPYILTETYEQYF
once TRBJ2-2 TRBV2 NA TGTGCCAGCAGTGAAACTGGGGGCGTGAACACCGGGGAGCTGTTTTTT CASSETGGVNTGELFF
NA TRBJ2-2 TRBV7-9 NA TGTGCCAGCAGCTTAAAGCCCCATGATAGAAACACCGGGGAGCTGTTTTTT CASSLKPHDRNTGELFF
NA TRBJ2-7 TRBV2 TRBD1 TGTGCCAGCATTAGGACAGGCTACGAGCAGTACTTC CASIRTGYEQYF
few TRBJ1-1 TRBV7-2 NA TGTGCCAGCAGCCTACTGCGGACTGAAGCTTTCTTT CASSLLRTEAFF
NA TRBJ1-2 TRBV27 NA TGTGCCAGCAGTTTATCGCTTGGGGCGGATGGCTACACCTTC CASSLSLGADGYTF
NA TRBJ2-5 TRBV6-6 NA TGTGCCAGCAGCGCGTTGGGAGATTGGGGAGAGACCCAGTACTTC CASSALGDWGETQYF
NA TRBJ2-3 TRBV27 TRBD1 TGTGCCAGCAGTTTATGGTCCGGTGGGACAGGTAGCACAGATACGCAGTATTTT CASSLWSGGTGSTDTQYF
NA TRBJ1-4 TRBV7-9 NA TGTGCCAGCAGTCAAGTAGGGGATAATGAAAAACTGTTTTTT CASSQVGDNEKLFF
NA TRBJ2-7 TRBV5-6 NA TGTGCCAGCAGCTCCGACAGACACTACGAGCAGTACTTC CASSSDRHYEQYF
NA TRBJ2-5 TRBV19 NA TGTGCCAGTAGTAGCGGCAGCTTCCAAGAGACCCAGTACTTC CASSSGSFQETQYF
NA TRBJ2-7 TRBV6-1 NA TGTGCCAGCAGTGAATGGGAGAGCTCCTACGAGCAGTACTTC CASSEWESSYEQYF
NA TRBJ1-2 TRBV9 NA TGTGCCAGCAGCGTAGGCCGGGTCTATGGCTACACCTTC CASSVGRVYGYTF
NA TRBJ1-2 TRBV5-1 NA TGCGCCAGCAGCCTCACGGGGACAAGGAGTTATCCTAACTATGGCTACACCTTC CASSLTGTRSYPNYGYTF
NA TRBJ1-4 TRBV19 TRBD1 TGTGCCAGTAGACCGGGACAGGGAAGGTATGAAAAACTGTTTTTT CASRPGQGRYEKLFF
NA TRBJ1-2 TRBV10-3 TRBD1 TGTGCCATCAGTGAGTCGACAGGGGGGGGCTATGGCTACACCTTC CAISESTGGGYGYTF
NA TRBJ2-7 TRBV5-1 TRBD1 TGCGCCAGCAGCGTCCCAGGCAGGGGGCGCATCTACGAGCAGTACTTC CASSVPGRGRIYEQYF
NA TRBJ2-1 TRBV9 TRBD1 TGTGCCAGCAGCGAATGGGACAGGGTGGGGTACAATGAGCAGTTCTTC CASSEWDRVGYNEQFF
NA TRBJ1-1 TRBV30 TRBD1 TGTGCCTGGAGTCCACAGGGGTGGGACACTGAAGCTTTCTTT CAWSPQGWDTEAFF
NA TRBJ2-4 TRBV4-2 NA TGTGCCAGCAGCCAAGTTTTTGGCGAGGTAGCCAAAAACATTCAGTACTTC CASSQVFGEVAKNIQYF
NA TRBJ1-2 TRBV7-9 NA TGTGCCAGCAGCTTAGGGCAGGGGAGCTATGGCTACACCTTC CASSLGQGSYGYTF
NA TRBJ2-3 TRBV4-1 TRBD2 TGCGCCAGCAGCCAAGCGGAAGCGGGGCCCCCAGATACGCAGTATTTT CASSQAEAGPPDTQYF
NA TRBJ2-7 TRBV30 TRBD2 TGTGCCTGGAGGGGGGGGGTTATCGAGTCTCTATACGAGCAGTACTTC CAWRGGVIESLYEQYF
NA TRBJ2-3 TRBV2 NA TGTGCCAGCGCTCGACTAGTTTTACCAGATACGCAGTATTTT CASARLVLPDTQYF
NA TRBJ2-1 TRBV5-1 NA TGCGCCAGCAGATTGCCGGACAATGAGCAGTTCTTC CASRLPDNEQFF
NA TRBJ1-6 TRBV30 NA TGTGCCTGGAGTGTAGATAGCTCCTATAATTCACCCCTCCACTTT CAWSVDSSYNSPLHF
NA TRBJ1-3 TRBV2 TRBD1 TGTGCCAGCCGGGACAGGGGTACAGGAAACACCATATATTTT CASRDRGTGNTIYF
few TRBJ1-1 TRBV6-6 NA TGTGCCAGCAGTACCAACAGGGAAGCTTTCTTT CASSTNREAFF
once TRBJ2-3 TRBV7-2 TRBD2 TGTGCCAGCAGCCATCTTAGCGGGGGAAGTGGAGATACGCAGTATTTT CASSHLSGGSGDTQYF
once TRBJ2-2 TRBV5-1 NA TGCGCCAGCAGCTTGATTGGGCAAGCCGGGGAGCTGTTTTTT CASSLIGQAGELFF
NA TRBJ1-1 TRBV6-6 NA TGTGCCAGCAGTTACTCCCCCTTGTTAGGGGACTACGAAGCTTTCTTT CASSYSPLLGDYEAFF